Below, 2 T cell receptor beta chains from the same sample are listed, as sequenced in a study of T cell responses to AZD1222 COVID-19 vaccine. Clones were sequenced by immunoSEQ multiplex PCR, and TCRdb holds only the in-frame ones, with some missing. The data hold 150,000 to 200,000 clones, with roughly 92% observed a single time. The specimen comprised peripheral blood, sampled 28 days after the second AZD1222 dose. The source of these receptors is an adult who received the AZD1222 COVID-19 vaccine.

In this sample, this clone turned up once. The chain recombines TRBV18 with TRBJ2-7; 9 positions agree with TRBD2. The trim removed 2 bases at V and 0 bases at J, leaving 11 bases unmatched. The CDR3 is 18 amino acids. Germline CDR1 and CDR2: KGHSH and LQKENI. CDR3 sequence reads: CASSPTSGSIGSSYEQYF. In nucleotides, the CDR3 is TGTGCCAGCTCACCAACTAGCGGGTCGATCGGAAGCTCCTACGAGCAGTACTTC.

The chain combines TRBV6-6 with TRBJ1-3; D remains ambiguous. Trimming left V 7 bases short and J 0 bases short, with 10 bases between. The CDR3 sequence is 14 residues long. Germline V gene sequence: CDR1 MNHNY, CDR2 SVGAGI (reference sequence). The CDR3 DNA reads TGTGCCAGCATCCCGTCCAGCTCTGGAAACACCATATATTTT. It encodes CASIPSSSGNTIYF.